This T cell receptor (beta chain) was sequenced during a study of OX40 agonist ivuxolimab in advanced cancers. Study-level background: Ivuxolimab, which targeted the costimulatory receptor OX40 (CD134), was an agonistic, fully human IgG2 monoclonal antibody. Intravenous ivuxolimab was administered to patients every 2 weeks at six dose levels: 0.01, 0.1, 0.3, 1.5, 3 and 10 mg/kg. Of the roughly 52 dose-escalation patients, hepatocellular carcinoma was present in roughly 19, melanoma in around 15, renal cell carcinoma in 9 and head and neck cancer in 9. The dose-escalation cohort was 82.7% male with a mean age of approximately 60 years, ranging from 23 to 79. Prior anti-PD-1, anti-PD-L1 or anti-CTLA-4 therapy was permitted, and checkpoint inhibitors had been received by less than 45% of dose-escalation patients. Three dose-escalation patients achieved partial responses, one with hepatocellular carcinoma and two with cutaneous melanoma. The purpose of peripheral TCRbeta sequencing was to test whether ivuxolimab changed TCR sequence diversity and led to clonal T-cell expansion. The paper reports the monotherapy dose-escalation portion (N of about 54 patients) of the phase I ivuxolimab trial. What the authors observed across the whole study: Low levels of normalized T-cell clonal expansion were also seen in some nonresponding patients. In the 0.1-3.0 mg/kg groups, partial responders were among the patients with the lowest normalized peripheral clonal expansion, particularly in CD8+ T cells. Antigen specificity was not determined for the clonally expanded peripheral T cells. Clonal expansion of both CD4+ and CD8+ blood T cells was observed from baseline to week 6 at doses 0.1 to 3.0 mg/kg. After ivuxolimab, more expanded clones were found on average in CD8+ T cells than in CD4+ T cells.

Patients with a history of autoimmune disease or receiving systemic immunosuppression were excluded from the trial. Peripheral blood for TCR sequencing was drawn from every dose cohort at baseline, at cycle 4 day 1 and at cycle 7 day 1. Samples were obtained from an open-label, multicenter, first-in-human phase I dose-escalation trial of ivuxolimab. The trial enrolled adults with locally advanced or metastatic head and neck squamous cell, hepatocellular, melanoma or renal cell carcinoma. Before TCR sequencing, CD4+ and CD8+ T cells were separately sorted from peripheral blood. Genomic DNA was isolated from the sorted cells so that the TCRbeta CDR3 region could be sequenced. TCRbeta CDR3 regions were sequenced using the immunoSEQ Assay. The table comes from immuneACCESS by way of TCRdb, which keeps in-frame sequences with V and J called. Part of the clones is missing from these tables; in studies checked, under half for an unresolved V gene and the rest for unknown reasons. This sample lists approximately 69,000 clones; around 88% were detected once. The ten largest clones add up to roughly 3% of the sample.

V drops 2 bases and J drops 0 bases, leaving 11 bases in between. The CDR3 runs 16 residues from the cysteine to the phenylalanine. Only the CDR3 DNA stays, 48 bases, in frame from base 1. In the germline V gene, CDR1 corresponds to MNHNS and CDR2 to SASEGT. Comments on this clone: Its antigen remains unidentified. Base quality data are lacking; no much larger clone is found one base away.

The material sequenced was CD4+ or CD8+ T cells sorted from blood, taken in a trial of the OX40 agonist ivuxolimab. The TCR comes from an adult with an advanced solid tumor such as melanoma, head and neck, liver or kidney cancer. The sequence links TRBV6-1 to TRBJ2-4; no D gene call is confident. CDR3 reads: CASSEYWPLAKNIQYF. The DNA sequence is TGTGCCAGCAGTGAATACTGGCCTCTAGCCAAAAACATTCAGTACTTC.